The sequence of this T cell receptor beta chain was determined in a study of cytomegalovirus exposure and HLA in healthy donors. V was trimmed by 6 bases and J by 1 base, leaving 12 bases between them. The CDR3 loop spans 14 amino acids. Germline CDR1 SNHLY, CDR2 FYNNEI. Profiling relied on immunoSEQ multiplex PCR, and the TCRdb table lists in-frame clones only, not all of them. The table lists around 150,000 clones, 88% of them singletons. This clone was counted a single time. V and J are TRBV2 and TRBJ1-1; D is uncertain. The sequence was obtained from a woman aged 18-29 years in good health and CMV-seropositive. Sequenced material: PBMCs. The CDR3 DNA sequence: TGTGCCAGCAGCCAGAATGAGGGGAACACTGAAGCTTTCTTT. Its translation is CASSQNEGNTEAFF. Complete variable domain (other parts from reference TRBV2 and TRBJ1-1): EPEVTQTPSHQVTQMGQEVILRCVPISNHLYFYWYRQILGQKVEFLVSFYNNEISEKSEIFDDQFSVERPDGSNFTLKIRSTKLEDSAMYFCASSQNEGNTEAFFGQGTRLTVV.